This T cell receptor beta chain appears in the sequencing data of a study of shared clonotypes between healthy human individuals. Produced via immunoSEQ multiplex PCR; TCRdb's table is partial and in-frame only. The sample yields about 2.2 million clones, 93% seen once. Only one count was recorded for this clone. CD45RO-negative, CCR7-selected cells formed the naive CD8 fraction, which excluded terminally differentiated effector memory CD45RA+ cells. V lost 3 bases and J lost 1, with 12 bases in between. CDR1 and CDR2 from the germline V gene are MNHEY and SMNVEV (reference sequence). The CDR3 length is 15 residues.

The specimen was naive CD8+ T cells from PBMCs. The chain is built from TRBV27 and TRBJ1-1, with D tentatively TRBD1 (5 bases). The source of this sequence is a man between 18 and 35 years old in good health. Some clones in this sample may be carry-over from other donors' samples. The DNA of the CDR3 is TGTGCCAGCAGTTTGCTCGGGGCCTGGAACACTGAAGCTTTCTTT. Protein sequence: CASSLLGAWNTEAFF.